The 3 T cell receptor beta chains presented below share a single source sample, sequenced in a study of blood T cell repertoires in COVID-19. Some clones are missing from TCRdb's copy, which holds only in-frame ones; the method was immunoSEQ multiplex PCR. The repertoire holds fewer than 110,000 clones, more than 85% seen once, with 6.2% in the top ten. Sequencing was performed on peripheral blood. These receptors came from a human donor in a cohort sampled during active COVID-19.

The chain is built from TRBV27 and TRBJ2-1; 11 positions agree with TRBD2. V trimming: 4 bases; J trimming: 11 bases; junction bases outside the gene matches: 7. The V gene's germline CDR1 is MNHEY and CDR2 SMNVEV (reference sequence). This CDR3 spans 14 amino acids. The CDR3 DNA sequence: TGTGCCAGCAGTTCGCTGGGACTAGCGGCCCAGCAGTTCTTC. Its translation: CASSSLGLAAQQFF.

CDR3 sequence reads: CATSQDQETQYF. The DNA for the CDR3 is TGTGCCACCTCACAGGACCAAGAGACCCAGTACTTC. The V call is TRBV28, the J call TRBJ2-5, with D possibly TRBD1 on 5 matching bases. The CDR3 is made up of 12 amino acids. The germline V and J ends were trimmed by 10 bases and 0 bases, with 9 bases remaining between them. Germline lookup yields CDR1 MDHEN and CDR2 SYDVKM.

The V and J genes are TRBV28 and TRBJ1-3; 9 nucleotides line up with TRBD1. After removal of 6 bases from V and 9 bases from J, the junction contained 9 bases not matched to a gene. This CDR3 comprises 14 residues. CDR1 MDHEN and CDR2 SYDVKM come from the germline V gene. In nucleotides, the CDR3 is TGTGCCAGCAGCCTAACCGGGACAGGGTCCACCATATATTTT. Protein sequence: CASSLTGTGSTIYF.